The clone carrying this T cell receptor beta chain was counted at least ten times. Antigen: not known. The sample originates from a study of spatial heterogeneity in lung cancer. Trimming left V 6 bases short and J 4 bases short, with 15 bases between. Germline-derived CDR1 and CDR2 are MDHEN and SYDVKM. The CDR3 has 14 residues. Each CDR3 protein gets one entry after TCRdb re-called the 5' RACE reads with MiXCR. The sample has about 100,000 distinct CDR3 sequences; 4.4% are singletons. Documented time point: sample taken at primary tumor resection. Study results and caveats: Tumoral mutation counts were tracked by counts of expanded intratumoral alpha and beta TCRs.

V usage is TRBV28 and J usage is TRBJ1-2; D possibly corresponds to TRBD1 (6 bases). The source material was lung tumor tissue, sampled at surgery. This TCR was sampled from a male donor with early-stage non-small cell lung cancer. CDR3 nucleotide sequence: TGTGCCAGCAGAGCGGCAGGGGCGAGCTATGGCTACACCTTC. Amino acid sequence: CASRAAGASYGYTF.